This TCR beta chain was recorded in a study of T cell repertoires in cytomegalovirus infection. Study-wide background: It was recently identified HLA-C-restricted and well-studied HLA-B-restricted CMV epitopes that the study used. Public TCR beta signature analysis indicated the presence of both CMV infection and matching HLA type. Points from the study as a whole: Summed frequency of public TCR beta families distinguished CMV carriers with the relevant HLA. The ex vivo response was dominated by HLA-C-restricted CMV-specific TCR beta clonotypes.

Concerning this clonotype: Its matching antigen is unknown.

V gave up 6 bases and J gave up 4 bases, with 13 bases separating them. This CDR3 is built from 15 residues. Germline-derived CDR1 and CDR2 are MNHEY and SMNVEV (reference sequence). TCRdb redid the calling of the reads with MiXCR, one entry per CDR3 protein. The sample yields over 250,000 distinct CDR3 sequences, 20% to 25% seen once. Sequences were derived from cultured PBMCs, sampled from culture after CMV antigen stimulation. The chain couples TRBV27 to TRBJ1-6, with D maybe TRBD1 (6 bases). This clonotype originated in a human donor in good health (CMV status not recorded). Some clones in this sample may be carry-over from other donors' samples. In DNA form, the CDR3 reads TGTGCCAGCAGGGGGGCCGGGACATATAATTCACCCCTCCACTTT. Translating gives CASRGAGTYNSPLHF.